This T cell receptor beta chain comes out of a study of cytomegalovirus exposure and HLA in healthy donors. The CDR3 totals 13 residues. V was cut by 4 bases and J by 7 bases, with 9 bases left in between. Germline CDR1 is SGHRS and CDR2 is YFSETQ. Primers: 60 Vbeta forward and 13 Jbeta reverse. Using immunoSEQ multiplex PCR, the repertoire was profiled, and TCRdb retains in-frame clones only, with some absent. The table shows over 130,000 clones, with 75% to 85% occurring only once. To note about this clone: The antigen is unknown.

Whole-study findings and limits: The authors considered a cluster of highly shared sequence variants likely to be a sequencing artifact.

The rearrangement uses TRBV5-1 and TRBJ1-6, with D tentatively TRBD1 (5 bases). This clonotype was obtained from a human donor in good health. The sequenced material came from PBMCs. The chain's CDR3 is CASSGQGNSPLHF. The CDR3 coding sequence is TGCGCCAGCAGCGGTCAGGGAAATTCACCCCTCCACTTT.